The 10 T cell receptor beta chains below come from one sample, sequenced in a study of blood T cell repertoires in COVID-19. Sequencing was performed with immunoSEQ multiplex PCR; in TCRdb, only in-frame clones are kept and a portion is missing. The repertoire holds more than 300,000 clones, with approximately 90% as singletons. Sequencing input: PBMCs or T cells enriched from blood (not recorded which). The origin of the receptors is a woman aged 30 to 39 who had recovered from COVID-19.

In its sample, this clone was seen a few times. The chain combines TRBV5-4 with TRBJ1-6; a possible D gene is TRBD1 (6 bases). CDR3 size: 15 residues. Germline V gene data show CDR1 as SGHNT and CDR2 as YYREEE (reference sequence). Trimming pared 0 bases from V and 4 bases from J, leaving 8 bases between. Here the CDR3 reads CASSLGTEYNSPLHF. CDR3 DNA: TGTGCCAGCAGCTTGGGGACAGAGTATAATTCACCCCTCCACTTT.

Details on this clone: Other DNA variants within this sample encode the same CDR3. The gene calls are TRBV18 and TRBJ1-1, with D possibly being TRBD1 (6 bases). Looked up from germline, CDR1 is KGHSH and CDR2 is LQKENI. Between the trimmed V and J ends, which lost 5 bases and 1 base, there was a span of 8 bases. There are 13 residues in the CDR3. The CDR3 DNA follows: TGTGCCAGCTCAGTACAGGGGAACACTGAAGCTTTCTTT. Translation gives CASSVQGNTEAFF.

The chain combines TRBV7-3 with TRBJ1-1, with D unresolved. Germline V gives CDR1 SGHTA, CDR2 FQGTGA. V lost 3 bases and J lost 1, with 6 bases in between. The CDR3 has 13 residues. CDR3 residues: CASSLVRNTEAFF. The CDR3, as DNA: TGTGCCAGCAGCTTGGTCAGGAACACTGAAGCTTTCTTT.

The CDR3 DNA sequence: TGTGCCAGCAGTGAAGCGCTAGGGGTGACCCAGCCCCAGCATTTT. Translated, it gives CASSEALGVTQPQHF. This chain uses TRBV6-1 with TRBJ1-5; tentative D call: TRBD1 (5 bases). CDR3 length: 15 amino acids. From germline, CDR1 is MNHNS and CDR2 SASEGT. V lost 0 bases, J lost 7 bases, and 13 bases lay in between.

The chain's CDR3 is CASSQGDTGSEKLFF. CDR3 nucleotide sequence: TGTGCCAGCAGCCAAGGGGACACAGGCAGTGAAAAACTGTTTTTT. The genes are TRBV3-1 (or the pseudogene TRBV3-2) and TRBJ1-4; D possibly corresponds to TRBD1 (6 bases). Germline V gives CDR1 LGHDT, CDR2 YNNKEL (reference sequence). Between the trimmed V and J ends, which lost 1 base and 7 bases, there was a span of 13 bases. The CDR3 sequence is 15 residues long.

The genes are TRBV2 and TRBJ2-2; TRBD1 agrees at 8 bases. The CDR3 runs to 18 residues. V gave up 0 bases and J gave up 2 bases; unmatched junction bases: 8. CDR1 is SNHLY, CDR2 FYNNEI, per germline. As DNA, the CDR3 is TGTGCCAGCAGTGAAGCGCCATGGGACAGGAAAAACACCGGGGAGCTGTTTTTT. Its translation: CASSEAPWDRKNTGELFF. Complete variable domain (other parts from reference TRBV2 and TRBJ2-2): EPEVTQTPSHQVTQMGQEVILRCVPISNHLYFYWYRQILGQKVEFLVSFYNNEISEKSEIFDDQFSVERPDGSNFTLKIRSTKLEDSAMYFCASSEAPWDRKNTGELFFGEGSRLTVL.

The J gene is TRBJ1-4, the V gene TRBV9; 10 bases line up with TRBD1. The V gene's germline CDR1 is SGDLS and CDR2 YYNGEE. The trim removed 3 bases at V and 5 bases at J, leaving 1 base unmatched. The CDR3 is made up of 14 amino acids. In DNA form, the CDR3 reads TGTGCCAGCAGCGCGGGACAGGGGAATGAAAAACTGTTTTTT. Residues: CASSAGQGNEKLFF.

The chain joins TRBV12-5 to TRBJ1-4; D is undetermined. CDR1 is LGHNT and CDR2 is FRNRAP in the germline V gene. This CDR3 region has 16 residues. The V gene lost 2 bases and the J gene lost 7 bases, with 17 bases spanning the gap. The CDR3 loop reads CASGLPRWEGGEKLFF. DNA for the CDR3: TGTGCTAGTGGTTTGCCCCGGTGGGAGGGCGGTGAAAAACTGTTTTTT.

This chain connects TRBV5-1 to TRBJ1-1; 7 nucleotides match TRBD1. With 4 bases clipped from V and 1 base from J, the junction kept 7 bases outside the gene matches. Looked up from germline, CDR1 is SGHRS and CDR2 is YFSETQ. This CDR3 is built from 15 residues. CDR3 sequence (DNA): TGCGCCAGCAGCGCACAGGGGTTTCGGAACACTGAAGCTTTCTTT. Translated: CASSAQGFRNTEAFF.

Worth noting for this clone: Other DNA sequences in this specimen translate into the identical CDR3. J is TRBJ1-5 and V is TRBV5-1; D ambiguous. The V gene lost 0 bases and the J gene lost 2 bases, with 6 bases spanning the gap. Germline CDR1 reads SGHRS; CDR2 reads YFSETQ. The CDR3 consists of 14 residues. The CDR3 coding sequence is TGCGCCAGCAGCTTGGAGCCCGGCAATCAGCCCCAGCATTTT. It translates to CASSLEPGNQPQHF.